Listed below are T cell receptor beta chains from one sample, sequenced in a study of T cell clones after liver transplantation. Only in-frame clones appear in the TCRdb table, and some are missing; sequencing was by immunoSEQ multiplex PCR. The repertoire holds tens of thousands of clones, with roughly 83% as singletons. The specimen comprised CD4+ T cells from blood, sampled at the 22-month timepoint. The receptors originated from a human patient who received a liver transplant. The graft donor may have contributed some T cells. Both conserved end residues are part of each CDR3. The order of the fields is V gene, CDR3 protein.

>TRBV2
CASNLEGGSYEQYF
>TRBV7-2
CASSSRTSGIIYEQYF
>TRBV10-3
CAISESGQPQHF
>TRBV9
CASSVDGTGELFF
>TRBV6-5
CASSYLSGGDEKLFF
>TRBV7-2
CASSYSRDTQYF
>TRBV2
CASTLVPSYEQYF
>TRBV19
CASSIGGSSGNTIYF
>TRBV7-2
CASSLSSGGAPNEQFF
>TRBV6-1
CASRAFGQVYEQYF
>TRBV27
CASSFSRVGGPNEQFF